This T cell receptor beta chain derives from a study of blood T cell repertoires in COVID-19. Study summary: PBMCs, B-cell-depleted T cells, or T cells were the source of the cDNA or gDNA that made up the material.

Here immunoSEQ multiplex PCR was the method, and the copy in TCRdb shows in-frame clones only, minus some. The sample consists of around 150,000 clones, roughly 84% of them appearing once. V trimming: 5 bases; J trimming: 4 bases; junction bases outside the gene matches: 13. CDR1 is ENHRY and CDR2 is SYGVKD in the germline V gene. The CDR3 extends over 16 amino acids. This TCR came from a man aged 65-85 years with acute or convalescent COVID-19. Sequencing was performed on peripheral blood. The rearrangement uses TRBV10-3 and TRBJ1-2; 7 nucleotides line up with TRBD1. The chain's CDR3 is CAISLRGQRDPYGYTF. The CDR3 DNA reads TGTGCCATCAGTCTTAGGGGGCAGAGGGATCCCTATGGCTACACCTTC.